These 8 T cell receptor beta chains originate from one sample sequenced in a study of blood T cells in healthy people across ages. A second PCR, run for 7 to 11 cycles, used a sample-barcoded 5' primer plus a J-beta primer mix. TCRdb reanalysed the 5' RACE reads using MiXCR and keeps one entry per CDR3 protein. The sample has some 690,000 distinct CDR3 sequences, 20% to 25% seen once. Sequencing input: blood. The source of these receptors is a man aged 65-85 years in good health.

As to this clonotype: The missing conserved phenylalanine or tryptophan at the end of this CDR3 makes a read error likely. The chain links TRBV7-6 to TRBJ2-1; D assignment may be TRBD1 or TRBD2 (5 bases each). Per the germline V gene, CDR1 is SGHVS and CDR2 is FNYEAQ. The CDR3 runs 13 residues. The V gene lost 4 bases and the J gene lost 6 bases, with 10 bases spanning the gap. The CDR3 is CASSWGPGNEQFL. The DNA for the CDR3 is TGTGCCAGCAGCTGGGGACCCGGCAATGAGCAGTTCCTC.

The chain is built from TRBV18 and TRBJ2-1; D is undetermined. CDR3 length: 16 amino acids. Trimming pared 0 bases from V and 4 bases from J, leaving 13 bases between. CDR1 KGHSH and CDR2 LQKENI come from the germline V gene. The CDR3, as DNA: TGTGCCAGCTCACCACCGTTTGAGTTAATATACAATGAGCAGTTCTTC. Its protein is CASSPPFELIYNEQFF.

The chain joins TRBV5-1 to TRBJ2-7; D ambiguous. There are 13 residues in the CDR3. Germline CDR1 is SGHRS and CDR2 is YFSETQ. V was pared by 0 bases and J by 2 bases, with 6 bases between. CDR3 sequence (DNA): TGCGCCAGCAGCTTGGGGAAACCCTACGAGCAGTACTTC. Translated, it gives CASSLGKPYEQYF. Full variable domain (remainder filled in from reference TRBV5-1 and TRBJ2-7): KAGVTQTPRYLIKTRGQQVTLSCSPISGHRSVSWYQQTPGQGLQFLFEYFSETQRNKGNFPGRFSGRQFSNSRSEMNVSTLELGDSALYLCASSLGKPYEQYFGPGTRLTVT.

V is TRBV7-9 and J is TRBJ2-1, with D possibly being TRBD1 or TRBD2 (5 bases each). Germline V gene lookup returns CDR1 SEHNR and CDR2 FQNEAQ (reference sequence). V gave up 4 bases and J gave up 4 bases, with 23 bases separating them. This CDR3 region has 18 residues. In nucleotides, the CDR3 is TGTGCCAGCAGCTATACCAGACTCCGGGACGGCAGATACAATGAGCAGTTCTTC. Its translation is CASSYTRLRDGRYNEQFF.

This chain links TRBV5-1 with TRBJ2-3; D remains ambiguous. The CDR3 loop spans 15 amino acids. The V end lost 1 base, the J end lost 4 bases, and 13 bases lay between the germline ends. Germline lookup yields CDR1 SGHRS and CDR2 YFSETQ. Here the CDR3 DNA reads TGCGCCAGCAGCTTGAATGACGGTAGAGCAGATACGCAGTATTTT. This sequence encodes CASSLNDGRADTQYF.

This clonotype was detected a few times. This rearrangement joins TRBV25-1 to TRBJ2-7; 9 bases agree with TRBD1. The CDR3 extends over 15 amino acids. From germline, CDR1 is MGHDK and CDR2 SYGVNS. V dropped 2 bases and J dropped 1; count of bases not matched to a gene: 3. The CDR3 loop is CASSEIGTGSYEQYV. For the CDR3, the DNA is TGTGCCAGCAGTGAAATTGGGACAGGGTCCTACGAGCAGTACGTC.

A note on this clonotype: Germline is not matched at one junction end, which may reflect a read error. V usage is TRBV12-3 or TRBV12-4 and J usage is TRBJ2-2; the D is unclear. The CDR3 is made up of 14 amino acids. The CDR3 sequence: CASRLGVNTGELFF. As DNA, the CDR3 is TGTGCCAGCAGGTTAGGTGTGAACACCGGGGAGCTGTTTTTT.

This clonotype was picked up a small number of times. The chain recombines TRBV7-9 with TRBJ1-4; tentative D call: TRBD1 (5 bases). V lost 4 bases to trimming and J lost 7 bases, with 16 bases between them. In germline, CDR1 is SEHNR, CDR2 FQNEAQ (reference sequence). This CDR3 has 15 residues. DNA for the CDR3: TGTGCCAGCAGCTCTACTCAGGGTTGGGGTGAAAAACTGTTTTTT. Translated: CASSSTQGWGEKLFF.